This TCR beta chain was documented in a study of sequential checkpoint blockade in melanoma. Looking at the study overall: Patients were randomized 1:1 to nivolumab-then-ipilimumab or ipilimumab-then-nivolumab first-line.

This clone was seen only a few times. The treatment denotes: randomized to nivolumab then ipilimumab (arm A) or the reverse (arm B). PBMC sorting kept live CD3+CD8+ cells without CD19 or CD56. The protocol was immunoSEQ multiplex PCR, while the TCRdb copy is restricted to in-frame clones and leaves out a portion. This sample has some 40,000 clones, with about 88% found just once. The CDR3 is 15 amino acids. The germline V gene encodes CDR1 MNHEY and CDR2 SMNVEV (reference sequence). J was trimmed by 2 bases and V by 5 bases; bases with no gene match: 5. The chain links TRBV27 to TRBJ2-1; 8 bases fit TRBD2. Sequenced material: CD8+ T cells sorted from blood (inferred from file names), taken from a patient given nivolumab and ipilimumab in sequence. This clonotype originated in a human donor with melanoma. In DNA, the CDR3 is TGTGCCAGCAGTCGTAGCGGGACGCCCTACAATGAGCAGTTCTTC. It encodes CASSRSGTPYNEQFF.